This TCR beta chain came from a study of cytomegalovirus exposure and HLA in healthy donors. Primers for the PCR totalled 60 Vbeta and 13 Jbeta. Repertoires were generated with immunoSEQ multiplex PCR, while TCRdb's copy carries only in-frame clones and drops some. Here the sample table reports 200,000 to 250,000 clones. Unmatched junction bases numbered 5, after V lost 6 bases and J lost 4 bases. This CDR3 comprises 13 residues. Germline lookup yields CDR1 MNHEY and CDR2 SMNVEV (reference sequence). V usage is TRBV27 and J usage is TRBJ1-2, with 7 bases aligning to TRBD1. Sequenced sample: PBMCs. The source is a woman younger than 45 in good health and CMV-seropositive. The CDR3 sequence: CASSRDSFYGYTF. CDR3 DNA sequence: TGTGCCAGCAGCAGGGACAGCTTCTATGGCTACACCTTC.